This TCR beta chain was identified in a study of blood T cell repertoires in COVID-19. Some clones are missing from TCRdb's copy, which holds only in-frame ones; the method was immunoSEQ multiplex PCR. The data hold more than 300,000 clones, with 89% observed a single time. Trimming removed 0 bases from V and 1 base from J, with 8 bases in between. The CDR3 length is 14 residues. CDR1 and CDR2 from the germline V gene are SGHRS and YFSETQ. This sequence joins TRBV5-1 and TRBJ2-7, with D perhaps matching TRBD1 (6 bases). Sequenced: peripheral blood. The receptor was isolated from a man younger than 35 who had recovered from COVID-19. The CDR3 here is CASSLDGTSYEQYF. CDR3 nucleotides: TGCGCCAGCAGCTTGGATGGGACATCCTACGAGCAGTACTTC.